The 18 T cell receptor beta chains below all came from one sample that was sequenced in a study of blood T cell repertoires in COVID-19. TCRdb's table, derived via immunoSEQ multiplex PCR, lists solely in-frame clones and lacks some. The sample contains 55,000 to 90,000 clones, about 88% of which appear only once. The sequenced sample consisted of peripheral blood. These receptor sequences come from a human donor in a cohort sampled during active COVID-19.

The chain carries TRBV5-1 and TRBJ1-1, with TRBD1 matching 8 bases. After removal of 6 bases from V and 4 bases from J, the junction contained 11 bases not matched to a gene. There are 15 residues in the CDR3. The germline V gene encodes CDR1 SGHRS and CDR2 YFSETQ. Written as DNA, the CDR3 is TGCGCCAGCATCTCATCAACAGGGGGAGGCACTGAAGCTTTCTTT. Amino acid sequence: CASISSTGGGTEAFF.

The CDR3 here is CSVQQAGGGRQETQYF. CDR3 DNA sequence: TGCAGCGTGCAGCAGGCAGGGGGAGGACGCCAAGAGACCCAGTACTTC. This chain links TRBV29-1 with TRBJ2-5; a possible D gene is TRBD1 (7 bases). With 6 bases removed from V and 1 base from J, the gap between germline ends came to 21 bases. The CDR3 contains 16 residues. CDR1 and CDR2 (germline): SQVTM, ANQGSEA.

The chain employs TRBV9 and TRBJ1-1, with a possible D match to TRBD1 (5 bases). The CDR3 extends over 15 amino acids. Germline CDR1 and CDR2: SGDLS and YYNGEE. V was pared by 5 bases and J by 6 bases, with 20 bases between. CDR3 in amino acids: CASRPSAGQTAEAFF. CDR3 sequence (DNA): TGTGCCAGCAGGCCAAGCGCAGGGCAGACCGCTGAAGCTTTCTTT.

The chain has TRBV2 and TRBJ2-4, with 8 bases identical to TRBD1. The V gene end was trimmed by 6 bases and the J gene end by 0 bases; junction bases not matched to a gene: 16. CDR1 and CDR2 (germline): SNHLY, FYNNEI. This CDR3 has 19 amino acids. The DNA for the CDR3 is TGTGCCAGCAGAGACCCAGGGGGCCTAAAGACACTAGCCAAAAACATTCAGTACTTC. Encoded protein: CASRDPGGLKTLAKNIQYF.

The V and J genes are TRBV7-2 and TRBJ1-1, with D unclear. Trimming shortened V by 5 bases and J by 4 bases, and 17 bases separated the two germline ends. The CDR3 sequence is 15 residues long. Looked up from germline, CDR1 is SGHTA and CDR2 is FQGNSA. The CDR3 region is CASSPSTLRSTEAFF. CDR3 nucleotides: TGTGCCAGCAGCCCATCGACACTGAGATCCACTGAAGCTTTCTTT.

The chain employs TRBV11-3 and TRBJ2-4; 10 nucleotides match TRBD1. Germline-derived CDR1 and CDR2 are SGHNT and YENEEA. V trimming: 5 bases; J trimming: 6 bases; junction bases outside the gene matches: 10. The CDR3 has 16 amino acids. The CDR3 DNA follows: TGTGCCAGCAGCCCAAGACAGGGGGCGCCGGGAAACATTCAGTACTTC. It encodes CASSPRQGAPGNIQYF.

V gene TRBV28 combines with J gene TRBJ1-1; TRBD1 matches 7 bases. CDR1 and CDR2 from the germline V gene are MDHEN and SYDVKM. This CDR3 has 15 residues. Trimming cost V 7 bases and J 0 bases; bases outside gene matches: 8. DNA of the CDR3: TGTGCCAGCATGAGCACAGGGGCCCTGAACACTGAAGCTTTCTTT. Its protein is CASMSTGALNTEAFF.

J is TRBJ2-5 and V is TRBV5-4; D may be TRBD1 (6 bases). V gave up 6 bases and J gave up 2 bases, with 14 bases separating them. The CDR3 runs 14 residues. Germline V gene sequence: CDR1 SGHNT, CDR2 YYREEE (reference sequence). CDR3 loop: CASTGDNRQETQYF. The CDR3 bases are TGTGCCAGCACAGGGGACAATAGACAAGAGACCCAGTACTTC.

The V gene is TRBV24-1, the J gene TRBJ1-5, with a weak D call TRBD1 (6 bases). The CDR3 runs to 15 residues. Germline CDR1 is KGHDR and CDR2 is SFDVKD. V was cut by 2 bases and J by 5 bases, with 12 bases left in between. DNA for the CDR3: TGTGCCACCAGTGATTCAGGGGTAGTCGATCAGCCCCAGCATTTT. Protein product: CATSDSGVVDQPQHF.

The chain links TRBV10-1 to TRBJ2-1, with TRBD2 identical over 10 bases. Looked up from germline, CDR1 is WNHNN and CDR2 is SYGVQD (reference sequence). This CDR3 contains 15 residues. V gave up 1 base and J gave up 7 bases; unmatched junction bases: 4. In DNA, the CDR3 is TGCGCCAGCAGTGAGTGGCTAGCGGGAGAGAATGAGCAGTTCTTC. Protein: CASSEWLAGENEQFF.

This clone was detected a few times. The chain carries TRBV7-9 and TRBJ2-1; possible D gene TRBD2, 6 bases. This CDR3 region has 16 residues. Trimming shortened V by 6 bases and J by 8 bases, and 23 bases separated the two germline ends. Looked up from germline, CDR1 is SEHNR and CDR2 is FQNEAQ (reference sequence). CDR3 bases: TGTGCCAGCAGGTCCCATCCGAGACTAGGGCTGCATGAGCAGTTCTTC. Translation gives CASRSHPRLGLHEQFF.

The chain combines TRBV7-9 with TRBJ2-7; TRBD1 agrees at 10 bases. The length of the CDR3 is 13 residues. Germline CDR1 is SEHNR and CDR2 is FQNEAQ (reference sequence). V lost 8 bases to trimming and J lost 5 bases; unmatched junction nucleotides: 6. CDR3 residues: CASGAGTGDEQYV. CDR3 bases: TGTGCCAGCGGCGCCGGGACAGGGGACGAGCAGTACGTC.

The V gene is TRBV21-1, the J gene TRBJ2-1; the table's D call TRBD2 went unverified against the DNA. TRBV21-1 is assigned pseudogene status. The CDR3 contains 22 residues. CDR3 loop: CASSKVRGLAGVYYSDRNEQFF. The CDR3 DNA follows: TGTGCCAGCAGCAAAGTTCGTGGACTAGCGGGAGTCTACTATTCAGATCGGAATGAGCAGTTCTTC.

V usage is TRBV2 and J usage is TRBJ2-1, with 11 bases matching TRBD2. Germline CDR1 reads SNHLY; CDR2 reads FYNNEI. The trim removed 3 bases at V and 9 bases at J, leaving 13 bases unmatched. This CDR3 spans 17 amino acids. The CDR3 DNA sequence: TGTGCCAGCAGTGAGGGTTCTAGCGGGAGGAGGCTCGTTGAGCAGTTCTTC. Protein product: CASSEGSSGRRLVEQFF.

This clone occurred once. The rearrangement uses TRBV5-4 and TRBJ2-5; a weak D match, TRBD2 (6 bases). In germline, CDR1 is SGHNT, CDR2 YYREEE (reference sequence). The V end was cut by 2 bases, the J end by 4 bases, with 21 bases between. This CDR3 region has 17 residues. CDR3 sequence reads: CASSFELGPWEAETQYF. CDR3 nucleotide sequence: TGTGCCAGCAGCTTCGAGCTTGGGCCCTGGGAGGCAGAGACCCAGTACTTC.

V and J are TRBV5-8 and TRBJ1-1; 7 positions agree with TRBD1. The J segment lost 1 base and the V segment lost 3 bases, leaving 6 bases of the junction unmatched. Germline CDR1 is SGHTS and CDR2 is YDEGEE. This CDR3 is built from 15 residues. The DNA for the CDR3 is TGTGCCAGCAGCTACGCAGGGACAGCGAACACTGAAGCTTTCTTT. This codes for CASSYAGTANTEAFF.

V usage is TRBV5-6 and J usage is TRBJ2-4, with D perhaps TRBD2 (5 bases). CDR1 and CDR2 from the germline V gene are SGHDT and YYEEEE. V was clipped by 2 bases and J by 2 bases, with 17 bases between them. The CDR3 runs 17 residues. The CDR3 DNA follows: TGTGCCAGCAGCTTTGGCCGGGATACAAAAACCAAAAACATTCAGTACTTC. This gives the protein CASSFGRDTKTKNIQYF.

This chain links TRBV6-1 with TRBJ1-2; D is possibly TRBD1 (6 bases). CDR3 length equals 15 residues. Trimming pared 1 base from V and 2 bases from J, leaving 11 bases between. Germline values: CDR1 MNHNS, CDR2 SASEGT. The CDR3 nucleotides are TGTGCCAGCAGTGAAGTCAGACAGGCCAACTATGGCTACACCTTC. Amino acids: CASSEVRQANYGYTF.